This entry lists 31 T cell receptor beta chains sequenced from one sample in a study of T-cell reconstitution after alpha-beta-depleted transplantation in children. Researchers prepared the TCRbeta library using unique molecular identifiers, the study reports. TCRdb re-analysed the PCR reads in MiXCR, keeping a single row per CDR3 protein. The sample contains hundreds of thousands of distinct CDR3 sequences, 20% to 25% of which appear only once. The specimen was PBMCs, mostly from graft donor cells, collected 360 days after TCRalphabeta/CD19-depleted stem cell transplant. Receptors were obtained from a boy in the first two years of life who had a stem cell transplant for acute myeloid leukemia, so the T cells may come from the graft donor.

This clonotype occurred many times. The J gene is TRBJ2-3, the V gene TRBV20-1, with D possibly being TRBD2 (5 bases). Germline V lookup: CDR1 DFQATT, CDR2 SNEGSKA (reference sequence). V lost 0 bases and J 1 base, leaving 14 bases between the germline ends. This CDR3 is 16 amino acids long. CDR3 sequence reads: CSARDGWSGGTDTQYF. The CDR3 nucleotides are TGCAGTGCTAGAGATGGCTGGTCCGGGGGCACAGATACGCAGTATTTT.

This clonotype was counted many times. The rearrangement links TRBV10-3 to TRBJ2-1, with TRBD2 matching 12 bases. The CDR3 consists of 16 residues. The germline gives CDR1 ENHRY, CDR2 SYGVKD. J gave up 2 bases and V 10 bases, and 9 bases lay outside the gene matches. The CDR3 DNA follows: TGTGCCACCTCCTCTAGCGGGGGGGCCCCCTACAATGAGCAGTTCTTC. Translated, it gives CATSSSGGAPYNEQFF.

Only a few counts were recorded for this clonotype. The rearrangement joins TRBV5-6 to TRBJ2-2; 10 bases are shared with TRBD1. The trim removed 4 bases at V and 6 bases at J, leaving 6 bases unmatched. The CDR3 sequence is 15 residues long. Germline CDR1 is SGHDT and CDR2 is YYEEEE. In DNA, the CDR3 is TGTGCCAGCAGCAATCGACAGGGGGCGCCCGGGGAGCTGTTTTTT. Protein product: CASSNRQGAPGELFF.

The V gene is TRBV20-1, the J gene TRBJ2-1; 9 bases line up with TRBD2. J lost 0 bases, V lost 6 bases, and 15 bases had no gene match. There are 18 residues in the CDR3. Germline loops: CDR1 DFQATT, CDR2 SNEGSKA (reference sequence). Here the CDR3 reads CSAVPGGGALSSYNEQFF. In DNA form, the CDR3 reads TGCAGTGCCGTTCCTGGCGGGGGGGCCCTAAGCTCCTACAATGAGCAGTTCTTC.

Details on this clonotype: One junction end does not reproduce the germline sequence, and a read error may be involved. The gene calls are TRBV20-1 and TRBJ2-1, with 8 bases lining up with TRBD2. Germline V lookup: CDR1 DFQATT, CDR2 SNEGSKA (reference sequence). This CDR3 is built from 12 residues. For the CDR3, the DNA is TGCAGTGGGGTATGGCGGGGGGCTGAGAAGTTCTTC. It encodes CSGVWRGAEKFF.

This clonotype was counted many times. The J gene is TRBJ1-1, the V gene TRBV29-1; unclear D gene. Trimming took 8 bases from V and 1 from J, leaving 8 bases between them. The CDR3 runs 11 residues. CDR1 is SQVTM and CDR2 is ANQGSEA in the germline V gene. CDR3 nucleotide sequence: TGCAGCTTCCGGGGGAACACTGAAGCTTTCTTT. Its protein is CSFRGNTEAFF.

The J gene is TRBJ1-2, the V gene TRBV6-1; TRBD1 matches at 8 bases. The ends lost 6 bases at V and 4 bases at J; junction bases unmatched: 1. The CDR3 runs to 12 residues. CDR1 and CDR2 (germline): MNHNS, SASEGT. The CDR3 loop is CASRTGAYGYTF. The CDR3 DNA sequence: TGTGCCAGCAGGACAGGGGCCTATGGCTACACCTTC.

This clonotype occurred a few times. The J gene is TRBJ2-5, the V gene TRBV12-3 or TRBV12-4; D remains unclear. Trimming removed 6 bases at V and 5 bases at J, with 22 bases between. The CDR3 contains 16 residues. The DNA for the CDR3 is TGTGCCAGCAGGGCCAGTTCCAGCCGGGCGTTGGAGACCCAGTACTTC. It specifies CASRASSSRALETQYF.

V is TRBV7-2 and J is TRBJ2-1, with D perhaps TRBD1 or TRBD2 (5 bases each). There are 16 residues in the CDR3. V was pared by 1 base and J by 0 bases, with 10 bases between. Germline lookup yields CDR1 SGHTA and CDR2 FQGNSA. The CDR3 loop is CASSLGGWSSYNEQFF. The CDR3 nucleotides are TGTGCCAGCAGCTTAGGGGGGTGGAGCTCCTACAATGAGCAGTTCTTC.

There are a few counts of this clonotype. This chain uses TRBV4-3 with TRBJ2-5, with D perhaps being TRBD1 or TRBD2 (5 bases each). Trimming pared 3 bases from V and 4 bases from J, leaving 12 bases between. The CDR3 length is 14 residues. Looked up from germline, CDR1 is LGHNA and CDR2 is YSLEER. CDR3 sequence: CASSQAWGLETQYF. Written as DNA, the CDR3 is TGCGCCAGCAGCCAGGCCTGGGGGTTAGAGACCCAGTACTTC.

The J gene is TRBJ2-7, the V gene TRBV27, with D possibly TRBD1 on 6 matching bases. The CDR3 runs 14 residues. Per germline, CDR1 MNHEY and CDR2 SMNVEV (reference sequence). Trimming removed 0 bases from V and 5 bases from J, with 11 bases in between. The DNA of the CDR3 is TGTGCCAGCAGTTTATCAGGGGGTAAGGACGAGCAGTACGTC. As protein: CASSLSGGKDEQYV.

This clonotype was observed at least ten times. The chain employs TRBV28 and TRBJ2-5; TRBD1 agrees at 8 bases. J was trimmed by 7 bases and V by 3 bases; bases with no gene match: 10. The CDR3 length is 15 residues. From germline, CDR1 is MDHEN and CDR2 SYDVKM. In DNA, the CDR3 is TGTGCCAGCAGTTTGCAGGGGGCGACAGTCGGGACCCAGTACTTC. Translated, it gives CASSLQGATVGTQYF.

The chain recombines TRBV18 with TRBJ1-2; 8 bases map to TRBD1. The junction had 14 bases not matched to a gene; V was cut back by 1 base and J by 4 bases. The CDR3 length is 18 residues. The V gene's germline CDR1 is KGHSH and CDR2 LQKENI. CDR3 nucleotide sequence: TGTGCCAGCTCACCACAGGACACCTGGACAGGGAGAGGCTATGGCTACACCTTC. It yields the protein CASSPQDTWTGRGYGYTF.

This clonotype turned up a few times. CDR3 nucleotide sequence: TGTGCCAGCAGTTACCTCCGACAGGACACTGAAGCTTTCTTT. Encoded protein: CASSYLRQDTEAFF. The V and J genes are TRBV6-5 and TRBJ1-1, with D possibly being TRBD1 (6 bases). The CDR3 runs to 14 residues. CDR1 and CDR2 (germline): MNHEY, SVGAGI. Trimming left V 2 bases short and J 3 bases short, with 10 bases between.

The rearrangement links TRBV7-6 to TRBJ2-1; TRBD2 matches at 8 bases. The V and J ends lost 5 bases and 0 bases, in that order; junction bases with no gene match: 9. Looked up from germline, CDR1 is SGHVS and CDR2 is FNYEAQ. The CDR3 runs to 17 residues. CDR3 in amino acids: CASSPSTSESSYNEQFF. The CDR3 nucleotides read TGTGCCAGCAGCCCCTCGACTAGCGAAAGCTCCTACAATGAGCAGTTCTTC.

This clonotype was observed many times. The CDR3 sequence is CATSRRGDTQYF. In nucleotides, the CDR3 is TGTGCCACCAGCAGACGGGGGGATACGCAGTATTTT. This chain joins TRBV15 and TRBJ2-3; a weak D match, TRBD2 (6 bases). Trimming cost V 2 bases and J 6 bases, with 6 bases left between them. Germline assignment: CDR1 LNHNV and CDR2 YYDKDF (reference sequence). The CDR3 has 12 residues.

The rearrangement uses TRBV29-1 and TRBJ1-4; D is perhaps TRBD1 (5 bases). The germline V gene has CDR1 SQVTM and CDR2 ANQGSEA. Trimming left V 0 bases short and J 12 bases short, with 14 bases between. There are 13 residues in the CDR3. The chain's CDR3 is CSVEDLAGSELFF. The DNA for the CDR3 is TGCAGCGTTGAAGATTTGGCAGGGTCAGAACTGTTTTTT.

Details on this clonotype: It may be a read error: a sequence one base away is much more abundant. CDR3 region: CASSRRGGTDMQYF. As DNA, the CDR3 is TGTGCCAGCAGCCGCAGGGGTGGCACAGATATGCAGTATTTT. The chain couples TRBV2 to TRBJ2-3; TRBD1 might be the D (6 bases). The CDR3 has 14 residues. CDR1 and CDR2 (germline): SNHLY, FYNNEI.

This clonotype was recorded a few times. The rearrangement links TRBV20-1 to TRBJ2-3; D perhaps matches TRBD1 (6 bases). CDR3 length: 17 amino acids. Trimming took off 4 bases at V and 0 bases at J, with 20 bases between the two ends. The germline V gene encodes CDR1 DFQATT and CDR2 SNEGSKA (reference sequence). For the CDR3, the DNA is TGCAGTGCTACACCTGGGACATCGGCTTCCAGCACAGATACGCAGTATTTT. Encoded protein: CSATPGTSASSTDTQYF.

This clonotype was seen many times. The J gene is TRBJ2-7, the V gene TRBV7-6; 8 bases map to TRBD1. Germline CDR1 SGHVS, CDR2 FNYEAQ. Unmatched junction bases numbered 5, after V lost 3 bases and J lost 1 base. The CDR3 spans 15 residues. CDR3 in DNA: TGTGCCAGCAGCTTCGCGGGACAGGTTTCCTACGAGCAGTACGTC. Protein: CASSFAGQVSYEQYV.

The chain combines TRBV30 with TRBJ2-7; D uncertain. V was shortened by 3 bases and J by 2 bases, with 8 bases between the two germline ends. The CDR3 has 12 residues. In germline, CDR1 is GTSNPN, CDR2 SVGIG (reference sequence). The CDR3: CAWRPEPYEQYF. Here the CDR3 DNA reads TGTGCCTGGAGACCGGAACCCTACGAGCAGTACTTC.

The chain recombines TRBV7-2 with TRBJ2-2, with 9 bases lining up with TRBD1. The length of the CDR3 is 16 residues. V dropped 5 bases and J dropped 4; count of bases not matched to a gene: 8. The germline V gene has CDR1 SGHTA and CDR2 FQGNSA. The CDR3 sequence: CASSHRGPNFTGELFF. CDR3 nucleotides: TGTGCCAGCAGCCACAGGGGGCCGAACTTCACCGGGGAGCTGTTTTTT.

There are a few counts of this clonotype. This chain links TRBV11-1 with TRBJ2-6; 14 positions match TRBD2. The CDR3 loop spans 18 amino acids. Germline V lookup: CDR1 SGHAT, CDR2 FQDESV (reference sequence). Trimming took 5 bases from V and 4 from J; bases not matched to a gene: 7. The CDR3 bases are TGTGCCAGCAGCCCTGGACTAGCGGGGGGATCAGGGGCCAACGTCCTGACTTTC. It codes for CASSPGLAGGSGANVLTF. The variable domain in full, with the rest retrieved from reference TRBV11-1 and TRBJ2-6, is EAEVAQSPRYKITEKSQAVAFWCDPISGHATLYWYRQILGQGPELLVQFQDESVVDDSQLPKDRFSAERLKGVDSTLKIQPAELGDSAMYLCASSPGLAGGSGANVLTFGAGSRLTVL.

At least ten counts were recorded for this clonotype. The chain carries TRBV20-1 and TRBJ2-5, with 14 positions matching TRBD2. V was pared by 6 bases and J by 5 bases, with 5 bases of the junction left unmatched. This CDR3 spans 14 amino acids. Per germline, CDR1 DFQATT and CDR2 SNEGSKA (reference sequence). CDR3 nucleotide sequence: TGCAGTGCGAGGGGACTAGCGGGGGATGAGACCCAGTACTTC. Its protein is CSARGLAGDETQYF.

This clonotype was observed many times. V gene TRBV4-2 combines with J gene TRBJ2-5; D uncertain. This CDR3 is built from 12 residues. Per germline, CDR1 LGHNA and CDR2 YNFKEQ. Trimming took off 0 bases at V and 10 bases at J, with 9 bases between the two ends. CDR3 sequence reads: CASSQDSYHQYF. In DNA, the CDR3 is TGTGCCAGCAGCCAAGATTCGTATCACCAGTACTTC.

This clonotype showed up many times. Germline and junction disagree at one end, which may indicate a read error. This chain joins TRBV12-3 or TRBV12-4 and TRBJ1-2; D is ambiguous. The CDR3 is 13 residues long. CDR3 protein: CASSLAGNYGYTF. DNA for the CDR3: TGCGCCAGCAGCTTGGCGGGGAACTATGGCTACACCTTC.

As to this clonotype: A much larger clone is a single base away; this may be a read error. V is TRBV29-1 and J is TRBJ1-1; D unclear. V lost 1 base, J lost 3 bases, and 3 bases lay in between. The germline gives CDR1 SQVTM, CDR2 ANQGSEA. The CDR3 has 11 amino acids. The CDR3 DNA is TGCAGCGTTGAAGTGCACACTGAAGCTTTCTTT. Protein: CSVEVHTEAFF.

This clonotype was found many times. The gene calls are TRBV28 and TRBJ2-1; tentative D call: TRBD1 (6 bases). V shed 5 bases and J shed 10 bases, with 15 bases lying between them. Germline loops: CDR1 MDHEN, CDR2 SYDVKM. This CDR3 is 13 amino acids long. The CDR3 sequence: CASSPAPGAEQFF. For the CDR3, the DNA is TGTGCCAGCAGTCCCGCCCCAGGGGCGGAGCAGTTCTTC.

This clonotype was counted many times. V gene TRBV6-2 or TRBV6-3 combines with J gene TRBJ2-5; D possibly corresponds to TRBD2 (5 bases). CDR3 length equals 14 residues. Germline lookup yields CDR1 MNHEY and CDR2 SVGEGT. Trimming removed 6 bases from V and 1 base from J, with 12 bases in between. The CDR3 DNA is TGTGCCAGCAGCCCGGGGAGACTCCAAGAGACCCAGTACTTC. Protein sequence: CASSPGRLQETQYF.

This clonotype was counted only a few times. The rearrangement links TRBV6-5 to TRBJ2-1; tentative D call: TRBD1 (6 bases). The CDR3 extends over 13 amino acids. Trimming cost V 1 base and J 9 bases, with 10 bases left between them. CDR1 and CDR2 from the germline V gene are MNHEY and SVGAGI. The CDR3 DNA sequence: TGTGCCAGCAGTTACTACAGGGATGCTGAGCAGTTCTTC. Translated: CASSYYRDAEQFF.

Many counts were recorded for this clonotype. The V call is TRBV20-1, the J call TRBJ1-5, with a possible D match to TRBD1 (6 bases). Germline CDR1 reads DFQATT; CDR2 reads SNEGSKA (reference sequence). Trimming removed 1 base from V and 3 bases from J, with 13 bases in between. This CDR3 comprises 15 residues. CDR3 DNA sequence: TGCAGTGCTAGAGGGACAGCCTCCATCAATCAGCCCCAGCATTTT. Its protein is CSARGTASINQPQHF.